One and the same sample provided the 5 T cell receptor beta chains below, sequenced in a study of shared clonotypes between healthy human individuals. Libraries were prepared by immunoSEQ multiplex PCR; TCRdb keeps only in-frame clonotypes and omits some of them. Of over 2,000,000 clones in the sample, over 85% were seen once. Terminally differentiated effector memory CD45RA+ cells were excluded by CCR7 positive selection of CD45RO-negative cells. The sequenced sample was naive CD8+ T cells from PBMCs. These receptors originate from a young man in good health. Some clones in this sample may be carry-over from other donors' samples.

The genes are TRBV4-1 and TRBJ2-5; D not resolved. CDR1 is MGHRA, CDR2 YSYEKL, per germline. The CDR3 has 15 residues. V was clipped by 1 base and J by 5 bases, with 14 bases between them. The CDR3 spells CASSQVPTLRETQYF. For the CDR3, the DNA is TGCGCCAGCAGCCAAGTACCCACCCTGCGGGAGACCCAGTACTTC.

CDR3 amino acids: CASSSGQYQETQYF. CDR3 DNA sequence: TGTGCCAGTAGTTCAGGACAGTACCAAGAGACCCAGTACTTC. The J gene is TRBJ2-5, the V gene TRBV19; weak D call: TRBD1 (6 bases). V gave up 5 bases and J gave up 0 bases, with 10 bases separating them. The CDR3 extends over 14 amino acids. Germline V lookup: CDR1 LNHDA, CDR2 SQIVND (reference sequence).

This rearrangement joins TRBV28 to TRBJ2-1, with D possibly being TRBD1 or TRBD2 (6 bases each). The V gene's germline CDR1 is MDHEN and CDR2 SYDVKM. This CDR3 region has 14 residues. V lost 8 bases and J 5 bases, leaving 16 bases between the germline ends. Here the CDR3 reads CASGSPRGDNEQFF. The CDR3 bases are TGTGCCAGCGGCAGCCCGAGGGGGGACAATGAGCAGTTCTTC.

The chain carries TRBV27 and TRBJ2-1; no reliable D call. This CDR3 has 14 amino acids. Trimming removed 6 bases at V and 9 bases at J, with 18 bases between. In germline, CDR1 is MNHEY, CDR2 SMNVEV (reference sequence). CDR3 sequence (DNA): TGTGCCAGCAGGGCCGGAGCCGGTGTCGGTGAGCAGTTCTTC. It encodes CASRAGAGVGEQFF.

Points on this clone: Distinct nucleotide sequences in the sample also encode this CDR3. This chain connects TRBV9 to TRBJ1-5; a weak D match, TRBD1 (6 bases). Germline V lookup: CDR1 SGDLS, CDR2 YYNGEE. The CDR3 runs to 14 residues. V was clipped by 3 bases and J by 1 base, with 8 bases between them. As DNA, the CDR3 is TGTGCCAGCAGCGCGGGGGCCAGCAATCAGCCCCAGCATTTT. Amino acid sequence: CASSAGASNQPQHF.